This T cell receptor (beta chain) originates from a study of T cells in Graves' hyperthyroidism and ophthalmopathy. RNA transcripts provided the source from which TCR beta CDR3 regions were amplified. Using the HTBI primer set, a first-round RT-PCR was run on the TCR CDR3. TCRdb recomputed calls from the multiplex PCR reads with MiXCR, one row per CDR3 protein. In the table there are 500,000 to 650,000 distinct CDR3 sequences, about 20% of which are singletons. The CDR3 loop spans 12 amino acids. CDR1 MGHRA and CDR2 YSYEKL come from the germline V gene. Trimming stripped 1 base from V and 10 bases from J, with 8 bases between.

Sequencing used blood. J is TRBJ2-1 and V is TRBV4-1; D perhaps matches TRBD2 (5 bases). This TCR derives from a man aged 40-50 years with Graves' ophthalmopathy. The DNA of the CDR3 is TGCGCCAGCAGCCAAGCTAGCCGGGAGCAGTTCTTC. It specifies CASSQASREQFF.